The rows below give T cell receptor beta chains drawn from one sample of a study of blood T cell repertoires in COVID-19. Sequenced by immunoSEQ multiplex PCR; TCRdb stores in-frame clones only, minus some. The sample has roughly 200,000 clones, roughly 73% seen once; the top ten hold approximately 2.9%. Sequenced material: peripheral blood. The receptors were sampled from an elderly woman with active or convalescent COVID-19. Both conserved end residues are trimmed from each CDR3. Each record gives: J gene, V gene, D gene, clone size, CDR3 protein. D genes are given only for firm matches. Clone size is given for some rows only: seen once, a few or many times, or a class if the clone is expanded.

>TRBJ1-1|TRBV29-1|-|few
SVRATWRNTEAF
>TRBJ1-6|TRBV14|-|-
ASSQAGTFLPLH
>TRBJ2-1|TRBV20-1|TRBD2|-
SASLGLAGRNEQF
>TRBJ2-7|TRBV2|TRBD1|-
ASKPGTASSYEQY
>TRBJ1-2|TRBV28|TRBD1|once
ASSTPGTGVRGYT
>TRBJ1-1|TRBV11-3|-|-
ASSAPGGTEAF
>TRBJ1-3|TRBV7-8|-|-
ASSLGGWANSGNTIY
>TRBJ1-5|TRBV28|-|once
ASSSQREQPQH
>TRBJ1-1|TRBV28|TRBD1|-
ASSLSGTGWSAEAF
>TRBJ1-2|TRBV7-9|TRBD1|-
ASSLGGQGAFGGYT
>TRBJ2-3|TRBV28|TRBD1|-
ASSFGTGVSTQY
>TRBJ2-1|TRBV6-6|-|many
ASSYSFGQGDEQF
>TRBJ1-4|TRBV6-5|TRBD1|-
ASNLDRGNEKLF
>TRBJ2-1|TRBV7-2|TRBD1|-
ASSSQPGQRYNEQF
>TRBJ2-1|TRBV3-1/TRBV3-2|-|-
ASSQDRWAPGQF
>TRBJ2-5|TRBV7-7|TRBD1|few
ASSLGTAQETQY
>TRBJ2-5|TRBV5-4|-|once
ASSSSKGGEETQY
>TRBJ1-2|TRBV10-3|TRBD1|-
AISESRTDRAGGT
>TRBJ1-2|TRBV19|-|-
ASSIGGRKDYGYT
>TRBJ2-5|TRBV4-2|-|-
ASSHLPGGEETQY
>TRBJ1-2|TRBV28|TRBD1|-
ASSSGTGAYGYT
>TRBJ2-2|TRBV5-1|TRBD1|-
ASSLTGTGTQGELF
>TRBJ1-5|TRBV5-5|-|-
ASSPGPRDQPQH
>TRBJ2-1|TRBV5-4|TRBD1|-
ASSPRTGYYNEQF
>TRBJ1-3|TRBV7-2|-|-
ASSLGALGLNTIY
>TRBJ1-5|TRBV6-5|-|-
ASKLQGDQPQH
>TRBJ2-1|TRBV28|-|-
ASSEPRGGAYNEQF
>TRBJ2-5|TRBV3-1/TRBV3-2|-|-
ASRIRGGETQY
>TRBJ2-1|TRBV5-1|TRBD2|few
ASSSMAGGRYNEQF
>TRBJ2-1|TRBV19|TRBD1|-
ASSVPGQGIYEQF
>TRBJ1-3|TRBV9|-|few
ASSVGGHGNTIY
>TRBJ2-5|TRBV7-3|TRBD1|-
ASSPTGKRETQY
>TRBJ2-7|TRBV3-1/TRBV3-2|TRBD1|once
ASSQDLGLDREPYEQY
>TRBJ2-7|TRBV9|-|-
ASSTGGGSYEQY
>TRBJ2-2|TRBV2|-|-
ASGGTGELF
>TRBJ2-2|TRBV5-1|-|-
ASSLAHGGAFGGELF
>TRBJ2-1|TRBV19|-|once
ASSHKGDSYNEQF
>TRBJ2-1|TRBV16|-|once
ASSQWQGSGSYNEQF
>TRBJ2-3|TRBV6-6|-|-
ASSYSTSTDTQY
>TRBJ2-1|TRBV30|-|-
AWGSSYNEQF
>TRBJ2-2|TRBV4-1|-|-
ASKDQDFPSPGELF
>TRBJ1-2|TRBV6-6|TRBD1|-
ASSRRTMTGVANYGYT
>TRBJ2-3|TRBV5-1|TRBD1|-
ASSIGQGVWADTQY
>TRBJ1-1|TRBV7-9|-|-
ASSHREDTEAF
>TRBJ1-5|TRBV28|-|-
ASRIIGQGSQPQH
>TRBJ1-4|TRBV24-1|-|-
ATSDRYRSGGLF